A single T cell receptor (beta chain) is shown here with its context. Its antigen is unknown. This specimen belongs to a study of CXCR3-negative and CXCR3-positive naive CD8 T cells. Study outcomes and limitations: Similar TRBV-TRBJ gene usage was seen in naive CXCR3-negative and CXCR3-positive cells, but not in memory cells.

UMI labels and 5' RACE were used to prepare the TRB cDNA libraries. TCRdb reprocessed the 5' RACE reads and stores each CDR3 protein as one record, lacking DNA. The listing contains about 23,000 distinct CDR3 sequences. Germline assignment: CDR1 LNHDA and CDR2 SQIVND (reference sequence). The CDR3 has 15 amino acids. The sequenced material came from memory CD8+ T cells from blood. The genes are TRBV19 and TRBJ2-1; the D gene TCRdb calls, TRBD2, cannot be checked with no DNA. This receptor was taken from a human donor in good health. Some clones in this sample may be carry-over from other donors' samples. CDR3 region: CASSPERGGLDEQFF.